What follows is one TCR beta chain and its context. V was pared by 8 bases and J by 3 bases, with 14 bases between. The CDR3 has 13 residues. CDR1 is SGHRS and CDR2 is YFSETQ in the germline V gene. The sample comes from a study of blood T cell repertoires in COVID-19. The overall study: The United States, Italy and Spain were the sources of the acute and convalescent COVID-19 samples. PBMCs, B-cell-depleted T cells, or T cells were the source of the cDNA or gDNA that made up the material.

Using immunoSEQ multiplex PCR, the repertoire was profiled, and TCRdb retains in-frame clones only, with some absent. The repertoire holds about 86,000 clones, 79% seen once, with 11% in the top ten. The V gene is TRBV5-1, the J gene TRBJ1-2; D possibly corresponds to TRBD1 (6 bases). The TCR was taken from an older man with acute or convalescent COVID-19. Source material: peripheral blood. As DNA, the CDR3 is TGCGCCAGTAAAGAGGGGGTCTACTATGGCTACACCTTC. Protein product: CASKEGVYYGYTF. Drawing the rest from reference TRBV5-1 and TRBJ1-2, the complete variable domain is KAGVTQTPRYLIKTRGQQVTLSCSPISGHRSVSWYQQTPGQGLQFLFEYFSETQRNKGNFPGRFSGRQFSNSRSEMNVSTLELGDSALYLCASKEGVYYGYTFGSGTRLTVV.